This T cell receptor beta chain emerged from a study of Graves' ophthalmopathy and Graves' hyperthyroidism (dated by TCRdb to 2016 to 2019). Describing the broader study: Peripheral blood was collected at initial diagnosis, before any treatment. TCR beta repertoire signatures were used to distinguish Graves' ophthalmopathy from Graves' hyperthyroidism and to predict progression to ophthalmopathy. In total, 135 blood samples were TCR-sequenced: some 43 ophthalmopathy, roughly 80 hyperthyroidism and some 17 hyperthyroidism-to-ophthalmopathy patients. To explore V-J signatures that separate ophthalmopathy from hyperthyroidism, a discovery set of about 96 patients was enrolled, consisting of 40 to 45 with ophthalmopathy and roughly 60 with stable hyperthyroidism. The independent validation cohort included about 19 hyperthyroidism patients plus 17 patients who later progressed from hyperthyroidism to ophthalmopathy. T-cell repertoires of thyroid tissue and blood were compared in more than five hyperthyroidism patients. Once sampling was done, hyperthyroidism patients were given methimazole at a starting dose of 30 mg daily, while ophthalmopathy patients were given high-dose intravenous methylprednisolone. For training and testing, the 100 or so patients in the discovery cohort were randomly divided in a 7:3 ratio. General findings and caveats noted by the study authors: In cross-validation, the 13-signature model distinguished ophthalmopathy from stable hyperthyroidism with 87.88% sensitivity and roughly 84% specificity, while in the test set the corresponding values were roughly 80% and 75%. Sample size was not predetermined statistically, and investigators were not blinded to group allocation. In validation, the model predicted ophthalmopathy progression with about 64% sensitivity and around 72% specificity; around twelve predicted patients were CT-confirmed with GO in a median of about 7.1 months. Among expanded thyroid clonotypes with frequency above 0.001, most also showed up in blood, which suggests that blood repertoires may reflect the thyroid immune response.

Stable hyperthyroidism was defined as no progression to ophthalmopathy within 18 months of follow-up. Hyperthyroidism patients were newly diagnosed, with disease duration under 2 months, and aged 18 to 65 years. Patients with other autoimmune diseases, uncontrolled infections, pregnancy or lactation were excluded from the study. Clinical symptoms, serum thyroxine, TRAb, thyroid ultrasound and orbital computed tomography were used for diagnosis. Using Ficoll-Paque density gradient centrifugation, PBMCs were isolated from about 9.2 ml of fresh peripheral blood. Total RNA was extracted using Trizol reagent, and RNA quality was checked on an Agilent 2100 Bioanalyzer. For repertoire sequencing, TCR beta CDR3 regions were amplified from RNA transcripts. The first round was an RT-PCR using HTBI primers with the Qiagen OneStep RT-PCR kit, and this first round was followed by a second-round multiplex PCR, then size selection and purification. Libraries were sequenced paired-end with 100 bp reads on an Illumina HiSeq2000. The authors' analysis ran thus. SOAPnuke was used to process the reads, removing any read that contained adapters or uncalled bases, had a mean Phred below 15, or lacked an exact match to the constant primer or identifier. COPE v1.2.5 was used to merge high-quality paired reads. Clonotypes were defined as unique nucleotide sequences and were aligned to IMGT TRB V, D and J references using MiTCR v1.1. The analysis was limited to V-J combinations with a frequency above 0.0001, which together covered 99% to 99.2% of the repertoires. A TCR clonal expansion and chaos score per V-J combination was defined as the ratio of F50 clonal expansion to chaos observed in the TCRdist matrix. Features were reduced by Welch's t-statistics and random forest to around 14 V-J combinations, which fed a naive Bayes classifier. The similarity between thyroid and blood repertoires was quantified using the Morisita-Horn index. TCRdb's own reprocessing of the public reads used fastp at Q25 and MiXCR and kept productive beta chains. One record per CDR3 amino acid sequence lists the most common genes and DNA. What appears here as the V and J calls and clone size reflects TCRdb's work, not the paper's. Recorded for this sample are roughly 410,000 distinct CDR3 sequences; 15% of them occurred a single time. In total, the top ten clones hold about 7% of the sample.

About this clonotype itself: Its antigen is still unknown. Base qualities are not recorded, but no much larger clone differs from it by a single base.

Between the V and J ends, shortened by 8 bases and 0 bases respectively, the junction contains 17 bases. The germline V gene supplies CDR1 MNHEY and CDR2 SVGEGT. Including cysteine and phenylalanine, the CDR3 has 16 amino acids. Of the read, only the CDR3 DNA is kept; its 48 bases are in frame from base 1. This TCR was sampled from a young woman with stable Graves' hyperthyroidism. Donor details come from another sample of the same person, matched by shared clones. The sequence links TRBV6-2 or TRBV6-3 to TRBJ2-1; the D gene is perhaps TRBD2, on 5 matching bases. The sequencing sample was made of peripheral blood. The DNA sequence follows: TGTGCCAGCTTTCGGTCGGCGGGTACCTCCTACAATGAGCAGTTCTTC. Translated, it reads CASFRSAGTSYNEQFF.